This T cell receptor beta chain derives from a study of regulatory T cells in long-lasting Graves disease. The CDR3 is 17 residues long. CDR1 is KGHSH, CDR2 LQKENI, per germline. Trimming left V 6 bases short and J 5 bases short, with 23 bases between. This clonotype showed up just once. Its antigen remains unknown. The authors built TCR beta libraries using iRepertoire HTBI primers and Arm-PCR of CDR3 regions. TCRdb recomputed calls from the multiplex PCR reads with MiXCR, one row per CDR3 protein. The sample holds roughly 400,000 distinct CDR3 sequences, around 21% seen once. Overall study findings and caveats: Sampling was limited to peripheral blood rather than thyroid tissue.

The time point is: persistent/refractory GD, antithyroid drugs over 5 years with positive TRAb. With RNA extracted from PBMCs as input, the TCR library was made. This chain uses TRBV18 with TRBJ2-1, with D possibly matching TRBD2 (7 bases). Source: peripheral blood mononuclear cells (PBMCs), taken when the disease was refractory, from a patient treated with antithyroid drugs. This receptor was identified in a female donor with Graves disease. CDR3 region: CASSTTGGQGGNNEQFF. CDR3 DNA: TGTGCCAGCTCCACAACGGGGGGCCAAGGGGGTAACAATGAGCAGTTCTTC.